The 22 T cell receptor beta chains listed next were all sequenced from one sample in a study of blood T cell repertoires in COVID-19. TCRdb's table, derived via immunoSEQ multiplex PCR, lists solely in-frame clones and lacks some. The sample holds about 190,000 clones, over 75% seen once. The sample consisted of peripheral blood. The receptors shown here come from a woman between 50 and 59 years old with acute or convalescent COVID-19.

The DNA of the CDR3 is TGCGCCAGCAGCCCCCGGACTAGCGGATACAATGAGCAGTTCTTC. Its protein is CASSPRTSGYNEQFF. V gene TRBV4-1 combines with J gene TRBJ2-1; 10 bases fit TRBD2. The V and J ends lost 4 bases and 4 bases, in that order; junction bases with no gene match: 4. CDR1 MGHRA and CDR2 YSYEKL come from the germline V gene. CDR3 length: 15 residues.

The chain joins TRBV5-6 to TRBJ1-5; D gene ambiguous. CDR3 size: 15 residues. V was pared by 4 bases and J by 3 bases, with 14 bases between. Germline loops: CDR1 SGHDT, CDR2 YYEEEE. CDR3 residues: CASSVSGGVNQPQHF. The CDR3 DNA reads TGTGCCAGCAGCGTCTCCGGCGGCGTCAATCAGCCCCAGCATTTT.

This chain uses TRBV5-6 with TRBJ1-2; 7 nucleotides line up with TRBD1. The junction had 7 bases not matched to a gene; V was cut back by 3 bases and J by 8 bases. The CDR3 loop spans 13 amino acids. Germline lookup yields CDR1 SGHDT and CDR2 YYEEEE. The CDR3 nucleotides read TGTGCCAGCAGCTCCCTGACAGGGTTAGGCTACACCTTC. Its translation is CASSSLTGLGYTF.

The chain carries TRBV3-1 (or the pseudogene TRBV3-2) and TRBJ2-1, with 8 bases aligning to TRBD1. The CDR3 runs to 16 residues. Losses at the gene ends were 1 base for V and 9 bases for J; bases not matched to a gene: 11. The V gene's germline CDR1 is LGHDT and CDR2 YNNKEL (reference sequence). The CDR3 protein is CASSQVGDRSFFEQFF. DNA for the CDR3: TGTGCCAGCAGCCAAGTAGGGGACAGGTCCTTTTTTGAGCAGTTCTTC.

The rearrangement uses TRBV10-3 and TRBJ2-2, with D possibly TRBD1 on 6 matching bases. CDR1 is ENHRY, CDR2 SYGVKD, per germline. Trimming left V 10 bases short and J 1 base short, with 10 bases between. The CDR3 has 13 amino acids. The CDR3 here is CATSTGNTGELFF. CDR3 sequence (DNA): TGTGCCACCTCGACAGGGAACACCGGGGAGCTGTTTTTT.

J is TRBJ1-5 and V is TRBV28; TRBD1 matches at 7 bases. Trimming took 7 bases from V and 3 from J; bases not matched to a gene: 9. CDR1 is MDHEN and CDR2 is SYDVKM in the germline V gene. The CDR3 spans 15 residues. CDR3 sequence: CASTPQGQFNQPQHF. The DNA for the CDR3 is TGTGCCAGCACCCCTCAGGGACAGTTCAATCAGCCCCAGCATTTT.

The chain recombines TRBV27 with TRBJ2-7, with TRBD1 matching 8 bases. This CDR3 is 14 amino acids long. CDR1 MNHEY and CDR2 SMNVEV come from the germline V gene (reference sequence). J was trimmed by 6 bases and V by 6 bases; bases with no gene match: 10. The CDR3, as DNA: TGTGCCAGCAGCCAAGGGACAGGTACCCGCGAGCAGTACTTC. It codes for CASSQGTGTREQYF.

This clone was found a few times. This sequence joins TRBV24-1 and TRBJ1-2; D may be TRBD1 (5 bases). V dropped 4 bases and J dropped 0 bases, with 11 bases sitting between them. The CDR3 contains 15 residues. Germline values: CDR1 KGHDR, CDR2 SFDVKD. CDR3: CATSDRKTANYGYTF. The CDR3 nucleotides read TGTGCCACCAGTGACCGCAAGACAGCTAACTATGGCTACACCTTC.

The V and J genes are TRBV18 and TRBJ1-2; 8 bases are a match to TRBD1. The germline V gene has CDR1 KGHSH and CDR2 LQKENI. The trim removed 6 bases at V and 4 bases at J, leaving 10 bases unmatched. The CDR3 extends over 15 amino acids. This CDR3 reads CASSVQTGEVYGYTF. CDR3 coding DNA: TGTGCCAGCTCGGTTCAGACAGGGGAGGTCTATGGCTACACCTTC.

The chain is built from TRBV12-3 or TRBV12-4 and TRBJ1-1; 7 bases map to TRBD1. V lost 6 bases to trimming and J lost 5 bases; unmatched junction nucleotides: 6. The CDR3 has 13 amino acids. DNA of the CDR3: TGTGCCAGCAGAGCGACAGGGACGACTGAAGCTTTCTTT. This codes for CASRATGTTEAFF.

The rearrangement links TRBV7-2 to TRBJ2-1; 14 positions match TRBD2. J was trimmed by 5 bases and V by 2 bases; bases with no gene match: 5. This CDR3 comprises 17 residues. Germline CDR1 is SGHTA and CDR2 is FQGNSA. The CDR3 nucleotides are TGTGCCAGCAGCTTAACCTGGACTAGCGGGAGGCACAATGAGCAGTTCTTC. It yields the protein CASSLTWTSGRHNEQFF.

The chain is built from TRBV20-1 and TRBJ2-3; D unresolved. V dropped 5 bases and J dropped 4 bases, with 7 bases sitting between them. From germline, CDR1 is DFQATT and CDR2 SNEGSKA (reference sequence). This CDR3 has 11 residues. The CDR3 sequence is CSAEAADTQYF. CDR3 coding DNA: TGCAGTGCTGAGGCGGCAGATACGCAGTATTTT.

This clone came up once. The chain joins TRBV7-2 to TRBJ2-7, with D tentatively TRBD2 (6 bases). Germline loops: CDR1 SGHTA, CDR2 FQGNSA. V was shortened by 4 bases and J by 0 bases, with 13 bases between the two germline ends. The CDR3 is 15 residues long. The CDR3, as DNA: TGTGCCAGCAGCTCCGGACACGGGAGCTCCTACGAGCAGTACTTC. Protein sequence: CASSSGHGSSYEQYF.

The chain joins TRBV19 to TRBJ1-6; perhaps TRBD1 as D (6 bases). The CDR3 runs 14 residues. Germline V CDR1 and CDR2: LNHDA, SQIVND (reference sequence). V was trimmed by 4 bases and J by 4 bases, leaving 8 bases between them. The chain's CDR3 is CASSTGQYNSPLHF. In DNA, the CDR3 is TGTGCCAGTAGTACCGGACAGTATAATTCACCCCTCCACTTT.

The rearrangement uses TRBV6-5 and TRBJ1-2, with a tentative D call TRBD1 (6 bases). The CDR3 is 14 amino acids. Germline values: CDR1 MNHEY, CDR2 SVGAGI. V shed 2 bases and J shed 8 bases, with 15 bases lying between them. The CDR3: CASSYKAGAGGYTF. The DNA for the CDR3 is TGTGCCAGCAGTTACAAGGCGGGGGCAGGGGGCTACACCTTC.

This clone was seen only a few times. The gene calls are TRBV5-4 and TRBJ2-1, with D perhaps matching TRBD1 (7 bases). Germline CDR1 SGHNT, CDR2 YYREEE (reference sequence). The V end was cut by 4 bases, the J end by 4 bases, with 15 bases between. The length of the CDR3 is 15 residues. The CDR3 DNA reads as TGTGCCAGCAGCCGGAGGGGGCGCGCGTACAATGAGCAGTTCTTC. Protein: CASSRRGRAYNEQFF. The variable domain in full, with the rest retrieved from reference TRBV5-4 and TRBJ2-1, is ETGVTQSPTHLIKTRGQQVTLRCSSQSGHNTVSWYQQALGQGPQFIFQYYREEENGRGNFPPRFSGLQFPNYSSELNVNALELDDSALYLCASSRRGRAYNEQFFGPGTRLTVL.

The rearrangement joins TRBV4-1 to TRBJ1-5; a weak D match, TRBD1 (5 bases). The CDR3 totals 14 residues. From germline, CDR1 is MGHRA and CDR2 YSYEKL. Trimming shortened V by 4 bases and J by 6 bases, and 13 bases separated the two germline ends. The CDR3 DNA sequence: TGCGCCAGCAGCCCCGCCAGGGATGGTCAGCCCCAGCATTTT. It encodes CASSPARDGQPQHF.

The rearrangement uses TRBV9 and TRBJ1-4; no definite D call. CDR1 and CDR2 (germline): SGDLS, YYNGEE. The CDR3 is made up of 15 amino acids. Trimming stripped 0 bases from V and 4 bases from J, with 10 bases between. In DNA, the CDR3 is TGTGCCAGCAGCGTAGGGGCAGTTGATAATGAAAAACTGTTTTTT. Amino acids: CASSVGAVDNEKLFF.

The genes are TRBV9 and TRBJ2-2, with D possibly matching TRBD1 (5 bases). Germline loops: CDR1 SGDLS, CDR2 YYNGEE. There are 17 residues in the CDR3. Trimming took off 7 bases at V and 3 bases at J, with 22 bases between the two ends. The CDR3 DNA follows: TGTGCCAGCCAGCCCCCACTTACAGGTCCTTACACCGGGGAGCTGTTTTTT. Protein: CASQPPLTGPYTGELFF.

This clone was recorded once. The V gene is TRBV10-1, the J gene TRBJ2-5; no clear D gene. There are 13 residues in the CDR3. Germline assignment: CDR1 WNHNN and CDR2 SYGVQD (reference sequence). The V end was cut by 4 bases, the J end by 4 bases, with 10 bases between. The CDR3 sequence: CASSGPPGETQYF. The CDR3 nucleotides read TGCGCCAGCAGTGGGCCACCTGGAGAGACCCAGTACTTC.

The genes are TRBV18 and TRBJ2-7, with 13 bases identical to TRBD2. This CDR3 is 17 amino acids long. CDR1 and CDR2 (germline): KGHSH, LQKENI. Unmatched junction bases numbered 5, after V lost 0 bases and J lost 3 bases. The CDR3 loop reads CASSPPRGTSGNYEQYF. CDR3 DNA: TGTGCCAGCTCACCACCTCGGGGGACTAGCGGGAACTACGAGCAGTACTTC. Filled out from reference TRBV18 and TRBJ2-7, the complete variable domain reads NAGVMQNPRHLVRRRGQEARLRCSPMKGHSHVYWYRQLPEEGLKFMVYLQKENIIDESGMPKERFSAEFPKEGPSILRIQQVVRGDSAAYFCASSPPRGTSGNYEQYFGPGTRLTVT.

The V and J genes are TRBV24-1 and TRBJ1-2; 8 nucleotides line up with TRBD1. V shed 4 bases, J shed 8 bases, and the junction held 17 bases outside the gene matches. Per the germline V gene, CDR1 is KGHDR and CDR2 is SFDVKD. The length of the CDR3 is 17 residues. CDR3 sequence (DNA): TGTGCCACCAGTGACCCTGCATATGACCAGGGGGCACAAGGCTACACCTTC. Translated: CATSDPAYDQGAQGYTF.